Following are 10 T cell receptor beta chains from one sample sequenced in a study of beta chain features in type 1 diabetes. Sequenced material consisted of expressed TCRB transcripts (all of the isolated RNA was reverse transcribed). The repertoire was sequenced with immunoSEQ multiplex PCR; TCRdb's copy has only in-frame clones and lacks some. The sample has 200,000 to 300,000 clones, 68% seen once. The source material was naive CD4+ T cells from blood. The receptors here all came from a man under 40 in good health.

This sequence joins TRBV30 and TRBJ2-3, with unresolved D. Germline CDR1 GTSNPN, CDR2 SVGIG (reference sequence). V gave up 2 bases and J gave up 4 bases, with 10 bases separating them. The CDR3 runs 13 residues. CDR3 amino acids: CAWSNSASDTQYF. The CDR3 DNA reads TGTGCCTGGAGTAACTCAGCGTCAGATACGCAGTATTTT.

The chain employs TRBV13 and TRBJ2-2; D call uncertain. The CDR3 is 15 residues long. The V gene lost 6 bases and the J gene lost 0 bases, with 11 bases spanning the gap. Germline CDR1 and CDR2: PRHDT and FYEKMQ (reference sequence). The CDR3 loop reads CASSPGGSNTGELFF. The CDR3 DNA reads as TGTGCCAGCAGTCCTGGTGGGTCGAACACCGGGGAGCTGTTTTTT.

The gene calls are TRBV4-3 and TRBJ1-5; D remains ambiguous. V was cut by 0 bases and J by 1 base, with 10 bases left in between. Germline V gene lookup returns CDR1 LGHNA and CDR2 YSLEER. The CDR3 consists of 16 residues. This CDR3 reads CASSQDWTRSNQPQHF. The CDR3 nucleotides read TGCGCCAGCAGCCAAGATTGGACGAGAAGCAATCAGCCCCAGCATTTT.

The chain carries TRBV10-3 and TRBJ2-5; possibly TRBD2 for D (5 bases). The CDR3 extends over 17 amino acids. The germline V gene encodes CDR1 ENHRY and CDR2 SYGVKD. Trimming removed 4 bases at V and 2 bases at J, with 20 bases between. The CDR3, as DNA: TGTGCCATCAGTGGCCCCCTTATGAGCAGCGGACAAGAGACCCAGTACTTC. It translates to CAISGPLMSSGQETQYF.

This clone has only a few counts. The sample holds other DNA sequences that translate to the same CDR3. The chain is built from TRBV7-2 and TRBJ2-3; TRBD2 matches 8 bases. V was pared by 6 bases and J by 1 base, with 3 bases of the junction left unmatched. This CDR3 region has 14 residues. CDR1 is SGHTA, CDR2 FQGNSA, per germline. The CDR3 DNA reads TGTGCCAGCAGTCCGACTAGCGGCACAGATACGCAGTATTTT. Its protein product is CASSPTSGTDTQYF.

The CDR3, as DNA: TGCGCCAGCAGCCAAGTCCGCGGGAGGGATACGGTAGAGCAGTACTTC. It yields the protein CASSQVRGRDTVEQYF. The chain joins TRBV4-3 to TRBJ2-7, with TRBD2 matching over 9 bases. Germline assignment: CDR1 LGHNA and CDR2 YSLEER. The CDR3 loop spans 16 amino acids. With 1 base clipped from V and 7 bases from J, the junction kept 11 bases outside the gene matches.

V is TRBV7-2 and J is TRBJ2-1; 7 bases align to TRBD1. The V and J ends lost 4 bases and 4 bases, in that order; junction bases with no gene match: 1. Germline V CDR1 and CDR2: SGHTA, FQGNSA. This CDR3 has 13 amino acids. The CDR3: CASSWDSYNEQFF. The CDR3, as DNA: TGTGCCAGCAGCTGGGACAGTTACAATGAGCAGTTCTTC.

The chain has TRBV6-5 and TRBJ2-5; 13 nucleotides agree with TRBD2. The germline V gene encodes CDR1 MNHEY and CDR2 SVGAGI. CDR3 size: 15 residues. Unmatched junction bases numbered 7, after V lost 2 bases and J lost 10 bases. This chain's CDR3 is CASSYGGLAGEDQYF. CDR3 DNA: TGTGCCAGCAGTTACGGAGGACTAGCGGGAGAGGACCAGTACTTC.

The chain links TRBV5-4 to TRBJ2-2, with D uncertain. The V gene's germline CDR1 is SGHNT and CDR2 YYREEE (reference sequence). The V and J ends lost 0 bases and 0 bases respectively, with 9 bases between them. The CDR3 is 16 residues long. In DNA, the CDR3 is TGTGCCAGCAGCTTGGTGACCAAAGCGAACACCGGGGAGCTGTTTTTT. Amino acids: CASSLVTKANTGELFF.

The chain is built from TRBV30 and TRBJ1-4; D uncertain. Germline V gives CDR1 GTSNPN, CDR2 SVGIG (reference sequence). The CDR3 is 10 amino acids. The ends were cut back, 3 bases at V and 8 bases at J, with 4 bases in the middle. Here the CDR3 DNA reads TGTGCCTGGAGGGCGGAAAAACTGTTTTTT. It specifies CAWRAEKLFF. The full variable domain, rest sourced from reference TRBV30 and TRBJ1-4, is SQTIHQWPATLVQPVGSPLSLECTVEGTSNPNLYWYRQAAGRGLQLLFYSVGIGQISSEVPQNLSASRPQDRQFILSSKKLLLSDSGFYLCAWRAEKLFFGSGTQLSVL.